This paragraph reports one T cell receptor beta chain. The V gene's germline CDR1 is MNHEY and CDR2 SMNVEV (reference sequence). The length of the CDR3 is 13 residues. The V end was cut by 9 bases, the J end by 2 bases, with 10 bases between. The assay was immunoSEQ multiplex PCR, and TCRdb's table has in-frame clones only and misses some. The sample lists over a million clones, roughly 80% occurring once. This specimen belongs to a study of shared clonotypes between healthy human individuals. Study details: CD8 memory received one plate per donor, CD8 naive two, CD4 memory three and CD4 naive three.

Sequenced material: memory CD4+ T cells sorted from blood. The subset is: CD45RA-negative fraction. This receptor was identified in a man aged 18 to 29 in good health. The chain is built from TRBV27 and TRBJ2-2, with D possibly TRBD2 on 6 matching bases. The CDR3 DNA follows: TGTGCCAGTGGGGGAGGTAACACCGGGGAGCTGTTTTTT. Amino acids: CASGGGNTGELFF.